This T cell receptor beta chain was obtained from a study of beta chain features in type 1 diabetes. Study-wide findings and caveats: Type 1 diabetes patients had moderately but significantly shorter TCRB CDR3s in all four CD4+ subsets.

Trimming cost V 2 bases and J 3 bases, with 5 bases left between them. The CDR3 spans 13 residues. Germline V gene data show CDR1 as SGHDT and CDR2 as YYEEEE. This clone was seen a handful of times. Its antigen is as yet unknown. All of the isolated RNA was reverse transcribed, so expressed TCRB transcripts were sequenced. Here immunoSEQ multiplex PCR was the method, and the copy in TCRdb shows in-frame clones only, minus some. Found here are about 700,000 clones, under 15% of them singletons; the top ten hold 0.022%. Sorted populations all exceeded 98% purity. The chain has TRBV5-6 and TRBJ2-2; D call uncertain. The clonotype comes from a man aged 18 to 30 with type 1 diabetes. Sequencing input: naive CD4+ T cells from blood. The CDR3 reads CASSFQDTGELFF. DNA of the CDR3: TGTGCCAGCAGCTTCCAGGACACCGGGGAGCTGTTTTTT. Filled out from reference TRBV5-6 and TRBJ2-2, the complete variable domain reads DAGVTQSPTHLIKTRGQQVTLRCSPKSGHDTVSWYQQALGQGPQFIFQYYEEEERQRGNFPDRFSGHQFPNYSSELNVNALLLGDSALYLCASSFQDTGELFFGEGSRLTVL.